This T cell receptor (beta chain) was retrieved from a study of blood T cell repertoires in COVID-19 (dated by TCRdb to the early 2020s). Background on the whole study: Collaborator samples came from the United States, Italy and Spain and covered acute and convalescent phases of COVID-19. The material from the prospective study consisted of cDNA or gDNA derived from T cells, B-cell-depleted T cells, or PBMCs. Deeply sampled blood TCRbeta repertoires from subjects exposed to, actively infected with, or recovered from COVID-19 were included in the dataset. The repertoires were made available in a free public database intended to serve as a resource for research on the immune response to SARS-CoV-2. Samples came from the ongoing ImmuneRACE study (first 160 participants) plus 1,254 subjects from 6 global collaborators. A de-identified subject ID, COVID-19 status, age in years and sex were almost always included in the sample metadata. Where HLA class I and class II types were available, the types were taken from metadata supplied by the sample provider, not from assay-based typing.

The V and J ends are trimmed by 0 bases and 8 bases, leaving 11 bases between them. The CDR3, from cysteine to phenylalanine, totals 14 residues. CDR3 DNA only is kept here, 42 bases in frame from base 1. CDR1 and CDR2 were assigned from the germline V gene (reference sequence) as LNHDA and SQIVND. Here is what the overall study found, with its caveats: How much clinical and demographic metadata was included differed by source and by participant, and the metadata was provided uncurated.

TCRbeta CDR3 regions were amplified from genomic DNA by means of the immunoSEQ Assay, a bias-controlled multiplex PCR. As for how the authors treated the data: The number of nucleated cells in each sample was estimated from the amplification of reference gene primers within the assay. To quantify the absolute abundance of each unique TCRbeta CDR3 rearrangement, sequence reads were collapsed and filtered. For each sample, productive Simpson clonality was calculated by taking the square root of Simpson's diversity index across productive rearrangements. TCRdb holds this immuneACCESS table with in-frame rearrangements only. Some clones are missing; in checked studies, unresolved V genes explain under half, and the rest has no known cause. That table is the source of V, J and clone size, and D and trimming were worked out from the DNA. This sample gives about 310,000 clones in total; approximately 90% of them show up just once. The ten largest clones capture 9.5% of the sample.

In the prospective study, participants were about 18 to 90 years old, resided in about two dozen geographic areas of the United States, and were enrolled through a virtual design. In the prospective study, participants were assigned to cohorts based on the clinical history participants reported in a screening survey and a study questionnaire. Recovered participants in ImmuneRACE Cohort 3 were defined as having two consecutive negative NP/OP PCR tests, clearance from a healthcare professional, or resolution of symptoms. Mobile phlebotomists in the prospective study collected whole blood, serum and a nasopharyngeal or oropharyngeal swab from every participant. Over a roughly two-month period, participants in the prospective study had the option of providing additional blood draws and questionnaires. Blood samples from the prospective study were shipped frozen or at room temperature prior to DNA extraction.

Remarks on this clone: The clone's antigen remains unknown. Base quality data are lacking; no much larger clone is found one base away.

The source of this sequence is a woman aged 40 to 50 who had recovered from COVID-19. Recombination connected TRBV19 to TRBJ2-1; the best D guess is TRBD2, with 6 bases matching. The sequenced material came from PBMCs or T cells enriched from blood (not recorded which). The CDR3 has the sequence CASSIDGGRDEQFF. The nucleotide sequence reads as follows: TGTGCCAGTAGTATAGACGGGGGTCGCGATGAGCAGTTCTTC.